The rows below give T cell receptor beta chains drawn from one sample of a study of cytomegalovirus exposure and HLA in healthy donors. Libraries were prepared by immunoSEQ multiplex PCR; TCRdb keeps only in-frame clonotypes and omits some of them. The repertoire holds roughly 63,000 clones, with over 60% as singletons. The source material was PBMCs. These receptors originate from a man aged 45-60 years in good health and CMV-seropositive. The CDR3 runs from the conserved cysteine through the conserved F or W. The D gene is left open where the match is weak. Where a row states a size, it is once, few, many or the class of an expanded clone; other rows omit it.

TRBJ1-4 few TRBD1 TRBV30 CAWSWRTGPKEKLFF
TRBJ1-5 - - TRBV7-2 CASSSWAGGNQPQHF
TRBJ2-5 - TRBD1 TRBV11-2 CASSPSTGGETQYF
TRBJ2-2 - TRBD2 TRBV5-5 CASSLIAGDTTGELFF
TRBJ1-1 - - TRBV2 CASTSRGNTEAFF
TRBJ1-4 - - TRBV7-8 CASSLGGGGLSEKLFF
TRBJ2-3 - TRBD1 TRBV5-1 CASSLEPTGGGGTDTQYF
TRBJ1-4 - - TRBV10-2 CASSQAGREKLFF
TRBJ1-5 - - TRBV5-1 CASSLDGGFRQPQHF
TRBJ2-7 - TRBD1 TRBV4-1 CASSLFYRGSSYEQYF
TRBJ2-5 once TRBD2 TRBV11-3 CASSQRGQETQYF
TRBJ1-1 - TRBD1 TRBV30 CAWSLNRGRTEAFF
- - TRBD2 TRBV6-5 CASSSGGRGYEQYF
TRBJ2-3 - TRBD2 TRBV6-5 CASSYPGGSTDTQYF
TRBJ1-6 - TRBD1 TRBV27 CASTTIRDRESYLHF
TRBJ2-1 - - TRBV7-2 CASSWDSTYNEQFF
TRBJ1-5 - - TRBV19 CASSIRNPGQISNQPQHF
TRBJ1-1 - - TRBV9 CASSVYRNTEAFF
TRBJ1-2 - - TRBV6-1 CASSSTRVSYGYTF
TRBJ2-7 - TRBD1 TRBV5-4 CASSLPGQGAGEQYF
TRBJ2-5 few TRBD2 TRBV5-4 CASSGLAGEPFQETQYF
TRBJ1-4 once TRBD1 TRBV7-9 CASSLALTGGVEKLFF
TRBJ1-1 - TRBD1 TRBV18 CASSPRDREAMNTEAFF
TRBJ2-2 once - TRBV6-4 CASSGQASGELFF
TRBJ2-2 few - TRBV9 CASSPPVTGELFF
TRBJ1-2 - - TRBV7-2 CASSLVGDGYTF
TRBJ2-5 - - TRBV10-3 CAISESGLFQETQYF
TRBJ2-5 few - TRBV5-4 CASHREGAWETQYF
TRBJ2-1 - TRBD2 TRBV5-1 CASRTSSYNEQFF
TRBJ2-1 - TRBD2 TRBV7-2 CASSILLTSGSGVEQFF
TRBJ1-5 - - TRBV28 CASSRPAGQPQHF
TRBJ2-3 - - TRBV5-8 CASSLGGANTDTQYF
TRBJ1-4 - - TRBV19 CASSILRGEKLFF
TRBJ2-2 - TRBD2 TRBV29-1 CSAGGLAGVGGELFF
TRBJ2-3 - TRBD2 TRBV14 CASSHRPTSSGVDTDTQYF
TRBJ1-2 - - TRBV5-1 CASSLGGLNYGYTF
TRBJ2-2 - TRBD2 TRBV9 CASSAGTSGSIGELFF
TRBJ1-6 - - TRBV18 CASSPTGPGIGSPLHF
TRBJ2-7 - - TRBV6-5 CASSYRRGSDEQYF
TRBJ1-1 few - TRBV4-1 CASSQPDTLGTEAFF
TRBJ1-3 few - TRBV28 CASSLPGDTIYF
TRBJ1-2 - TRBD1 TRBV6-6 CASSSGTGAIHGYTF
TRBJ2-2 - - TRBV6-5 CASRGSFGTGELFF
TRBJ2-2 few - TRBV14 CASSSITGELFF
TRBJ2-5 - TRBD2 TRBV29-1 CSVEVGLAGGWLETQYF
TRBJ2-4 once TRBD2 TRBV4-1 CASSQALAANIQYF
TRBJ2-7 few TRBD2 TRBV5-1 CASSFNGRASYEQYF
TRBJ2-7 - TRBD2 TRBV6-5 CASGRLAGESYEQYF
TRBJ1-5 - TRBD1 TRBV5-4 CASSLAGGSNQPQHF
TRBJ1-1 - - TRBV6-5 CASRRGFGTEAFF
TRBJ2-3 - - TRBV6-4 CASSDSTPPTDTQYF
TRBJ2-1 once - TRBV6-5 CASSHGEGQQFF
TRBJ2-5 - TRBD2 TRBV11-2 CASSLGAGGTGTQYF
TRBJ2-5 - TRBD1 TRBV9 CASSRRQGDETQYF
TRBJ1-2 - - TRBV7-2 CASSLAGKEYGYTF